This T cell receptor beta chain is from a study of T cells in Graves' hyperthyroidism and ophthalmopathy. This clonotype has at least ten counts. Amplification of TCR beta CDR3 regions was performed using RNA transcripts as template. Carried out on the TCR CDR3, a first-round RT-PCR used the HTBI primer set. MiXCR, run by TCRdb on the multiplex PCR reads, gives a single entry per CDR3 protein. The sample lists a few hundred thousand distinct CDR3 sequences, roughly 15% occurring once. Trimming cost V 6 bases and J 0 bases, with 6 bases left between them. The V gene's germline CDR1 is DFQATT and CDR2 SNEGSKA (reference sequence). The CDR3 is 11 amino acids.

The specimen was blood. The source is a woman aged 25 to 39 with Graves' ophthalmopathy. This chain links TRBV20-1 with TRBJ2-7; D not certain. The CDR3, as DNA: TGCAGTGCCCCCATCTCCTACGAGCAGTACTTC. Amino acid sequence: CSAPISYEQYF.